This TCR beta chain was retrieved from a study of T cell repertoires in cytomegalovirus infection (dated by TCRdb to between 2018 and 2021). With regard to the full study: The HLA type of each donor mattered for the analysis, because public TCR beta signatures pointed to carriage of CMV infection along with the matching HLA type. Broader findings and caveats from the paper: In both this cohort and an independent cohort of 300 to 450 donors, the cumulative frequency of public TCR beta family members distinguished carriers of CMV infection plus the relevant HLA type. The ex vivo response was dominated by HLA-C-restricted CMV-specific TCR beta clonotypes, and the single most frequent clonotype in two of eight donors was supplied by these HLA-C-restricted clonotypes.

Cut back by 7 bases and 7 bases, the V and J ends lie 17 bases apart. The CDR3 holds 13 amino acids from the cysteine to the phenylalanine. Only the CDR3 region is kept as DNA, spanning 39 bases read in frame from base 1. Reading the germline V gene gives CDR1 SQVTM and CDR2 ANQGSEA. TCRdb records Illumina HiSeq 1500 as the sequencer. TCRdb reran the public reads through fastp at Q25 and MiXCR, keeping productive beta chains. Each CDR3 protein gets just one entry, which takes the most common genes and DNA from the rows behind it. A total of under 850,000 distinct CDR3 sequences appear in this sample, under 40% of them only once. More than 2.5% of the sample rests with the top ten. On this clonotype itself: Its cognate antigen has yet to be identified. The sample holds no much larger clone one base away, and base qualities are not on file.

The clonotype comes from a human donor in good health (CMV status not recorded). Some clones in this sample may be carry-over from other donors' samples. Recombination connected TRBV29-1 to TRBJ1-5; too little of a D gene remains to name it. Source material: PBMCs. The DNA reads TGCAGCGGGGCCCAAGGAGAAAACCAGCCCCAGCATTTT. The encoded protein is CSGAQGENQPQHF.